These T cell receptor beta chains were read from a single sample in a study of blood T cell repertoires in COVID-19. The data were produced by immunoSEQ multiplex PCR, yet TCRdb's version contains in-frame clones alone and is incomplete. The repertoire holds over 120,000 clones, about 79% seen once, with just under 3% in the top ten. The specimen was PBMCs or T cells enriched from blood (not recorded which). The receptors shown here come from a woman in her fifties or sixties who had recovered from COVID-19. Each CDR3 is given with its conserved first and last residue. Each record gives: J gene, D gene, clone size, V gene, CDR3 protein, CDR3 DNA. A D gene is named only where the DNA matches it firmly. Clone size, where shown, is once, few, many, or a class for clones that have expanded.

>TRBJ1-5|NA|NA|TRBV7-9
CASSLLPGVDNQPQHF
TGTGCCAGCAGCTTACTTCCAGGGGTCGACAATCAGCCCCAGCATTTT
>TRBJ2-1|NA|NA|TRBV19
CASSVAGPEQFF
TGTGCCAGTAGTGTAGCAGGGCCTGAGCAGTTCTTC
>TRBJ2-6|NA|NA|TRBV11-2
CASSLVPVSGANVLTF
TGTGCCAGCAGCTTAGTTCCCGTTTCTGGGGCCAACGTCCTGACTTTC
>TRBJ2-5|NA|few|TRBV4-1
CASQGVGETQYF
TGCGCCTCACAGGGAGTAGGGGAGACCCAGTACTTC
>TRBJ1-2|NA|NA|TRBV9
CASSVESRSAGGGYTF
TGTGCCAGCAGCGTGGAATCCCGCTCAGCCGGGGGAGGCTACACCTTC
>TRBJ1-5|NA|NA|TRBV4-1
CASSQDRAGGQPQHF
TGCGCCAGCAGCCAAGATCGGGCAGGAGGTCAGCCCCAGCATTTT
>TRBJ2-7|NA|NA|TRBV28
CASSLIRAYEQYF
TGTGCCAGCAGTTTAATCCGGGCCTACGAGCAGTACTTC
>TRBJ2-1|TRBD2|NA|TRBV11-2
CASSLGESGSSYNEQFF
TGTGCCAGCAGCTTAGGGGAAAGCGGGAGCTCCTACAATGAGCAGTTCTTC
>TRBJ2-5|NA|NA|TRBV19
CATLERNQETQYF
TGTGCCACCCTCGAGAGGAACCAAGAGACCCAGTACTTC
>TRBJ2-1|TRBD1|once|TRBV25-1
CASSDPGQGYNEQFF
TGTGCCAGCAGTGATCCGGGACAGGGCTACAATGAGCAGTTCTTC
>TRBJ2-3|NA|NA|TRBV11-3
CASSLSSDTQYF
TGTGCCAGCAGCTTGTCGTCAGATACGCAGTATTTT
>TRBJ1-1|TRBD1|NA|TRBV27
CASSYRQGGMNTEAFF
TGTGCCAGCAGTTATCGACAGGGGGGTATGAACACTGAAGCTTTCTTT
>TRBJ2-1|TRBD1|NA|TRBV6-6
CASSYSGGADNEQFF
TGTGCCAGCAGTTACTCAGGGGGCGCGGACAATGAGCAGTTCTTC
>TRBJ1-6|NA|NA|TRBV27
CASSSQDAYNSPLHF
TGTGCCAGCAGTTCGCAGGATGCCTATAATTCACCCCTCCACTTT
>TRBJ1-1|NA|NA|TRBV10-3
CAIGREGDGTEAFF
TGTGCCATCGGTCGAGAGGGCGATGGTACTGAAGCTTTTTTT
>TRBJ1-6|TRBD1|NA|TRBV10-2
CASRNRGFPLHF
TGCGCCAGCAGAAACAGGGGGTTTCCCCTCCACTTT
>TRBJ1-5|TRBD1|NA|TRBV27
CASSTGGSRNQPQHF
TGTGCCAGCAGCACAGGGGGGAGTCGCAATCAGCCCCAGCATTTT
>TRBJ2-1|NA|NA|TRBV2
CASRTLGSRTTGYNEQFF
TGTGCCAGCAGAACCCTCGGGTCTCGAACGACGGGGTACAATGAGCAGTTCTTC
>TRBJ2-7|NA|NA|TRBV11-1
CASSLAAGNEQYF
TGTGCCAGCAGCTTAGCTGCAGGGAACGAGCAGTACTTC
>TRBJ2-7|TRBD2|few|TRBV2
CASSDGLGLAGEGEQYF
TGTGCCAGCAGTGATGGATTGGGACTAGCGGGAGAGGGGGAGCAGTACTTC
>TRBJ2-1|TRBD1|NA|TRBV30
CAWSRTGGSYNEQFF
TGTGCCTGGAGTAGGACAGGGGGCTCCTACAATGAGCAGTTCTTC
>TRBJ1-1|NA|NA|TRBV9
CASRATENTEAFF
TGTGCCAGCAGAGCCACAGAGAACACTGAAGCTTTCTTT
>TRBJ1-5|NA|NA|TRBV12-3/TRBV12-4
CASGGEADQPQHF
TGTGCCAGCGGGGGGGAGGCGGATCAGCCCCAGCATTTT
>TRBJ1-1|NA|NA|TRBV5-6
CASSFKNTEAFF
TGTGCCAGCAGCTTCAAGAACACTGAAGCTTTCTTT